Below, one TCR beta chain is given with its context. A J-beta primer mix and a sample-barcoded 5' primer were used in a second PCR of about 7 to 11 cycles. TCRdb re-called the 5' RACE reads through MiXCR, storing one row per CDR3 protein. The sample records hundreds of thousands of distinct CDR3 sequences, under 45% being singletons. This entry comes from a study of blood T cells in healthy people across ages. Samples each had at least 5.5 micrograms of total RNA extracted. V was cut by 2 bases and J by 2 bases, with 15 bases left in between. This CDR3 has 16 residues. CDR1 and CDR2 (germline): SGHVS, FQNEAQ.

The chain is built from TRBV7-8 and TRBJ2-5; weak D call: TRBD1 (5 bases). The sequencing input was blood. The TCR was taken from a man aged 55 to 70 in good health. In DNA, the CDR3 is TGTGCCAGCAGCTTAAGTCTCCAGGGTTGGCAAGAGACCCAGTACTTC. Protein: CASSLSLQGWQETQYF.